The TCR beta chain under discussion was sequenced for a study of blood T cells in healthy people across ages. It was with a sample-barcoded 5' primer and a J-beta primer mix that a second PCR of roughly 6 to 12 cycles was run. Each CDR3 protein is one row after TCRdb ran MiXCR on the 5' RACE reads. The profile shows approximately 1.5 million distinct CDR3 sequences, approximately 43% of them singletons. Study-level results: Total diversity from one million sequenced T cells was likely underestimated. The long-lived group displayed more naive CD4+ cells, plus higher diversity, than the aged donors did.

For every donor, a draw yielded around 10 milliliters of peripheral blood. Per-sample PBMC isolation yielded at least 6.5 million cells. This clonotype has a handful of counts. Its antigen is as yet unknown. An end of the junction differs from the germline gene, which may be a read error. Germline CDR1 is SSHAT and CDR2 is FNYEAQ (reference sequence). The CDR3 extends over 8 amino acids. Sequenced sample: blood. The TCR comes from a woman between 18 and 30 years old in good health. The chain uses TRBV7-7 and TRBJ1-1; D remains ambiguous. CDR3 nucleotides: TGTGCTAGCAGCCCAGCTTTCTTT. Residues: CASSPAFF. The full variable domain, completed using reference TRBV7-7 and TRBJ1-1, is GAGVSQSPRYKVTKRGQDVTLRCDPISSHATLYWYQQALGQGPEFLTYFNYEAQPDKSGLPSDRFSAERPEGSISTLTIQRTEQRDSAMYRCASSPAFFGQGTRLTVV.